The clone carrying this T cell receptor beta chain was found a few times. The target antigen is unknown. The record originates from a study of vaccination and CD4 T cells after COVID-19. With the Oncomine TCR Beta short-read assay, DNA from cultured CD4+ T cells was sequenced. Each CDR3 protein gets one entry after TCRdb re-called the PCR reads with MiXCR. The profile shows around 8,600 distinct CDR3 sequences, approximately 50% of them singletons. Germline V lookup: CDR1 SEHNR, CDR2 FQNEAQ (reference sequence). The V and J ends lost 4 bases and 4 bases, in that order; junction bases with no gene match: 7. The CDR3 has 14 amino acids. The treatment here: roughly 10-day PBMC culture with coronavirus spike peptide pools or control peptides (ViraFEST assay).

This receptor was taken from a human donor who had recovered from COVID-19. The sequenced sample consisted of CD4+ T cells from blood, cultured in vitro. This chain links TRBV7-9 with TRBJ2-7; 7 positions agree with TRBD1. The CDR3: CASSSLGGGYEQYF. The CDR3 nucleotides read TGTGCCAGCAGCTCTCTAGGGGGCGGGTACGAGCAGTACTTC. Based on the CDR3 plus reference TRBV7-9 and TRBJ2-7, the full variable domain is DTGVSQNPRHKITKRGQNVTFRCDPISEHNRLYWYRQTLGQGPEFLTYFQNEAQLEKSRLLSDRFSAERPKGSFSTLEIQRTEQGDSAMYLCASSSLGGGYEQYFGPGTRLTVT.